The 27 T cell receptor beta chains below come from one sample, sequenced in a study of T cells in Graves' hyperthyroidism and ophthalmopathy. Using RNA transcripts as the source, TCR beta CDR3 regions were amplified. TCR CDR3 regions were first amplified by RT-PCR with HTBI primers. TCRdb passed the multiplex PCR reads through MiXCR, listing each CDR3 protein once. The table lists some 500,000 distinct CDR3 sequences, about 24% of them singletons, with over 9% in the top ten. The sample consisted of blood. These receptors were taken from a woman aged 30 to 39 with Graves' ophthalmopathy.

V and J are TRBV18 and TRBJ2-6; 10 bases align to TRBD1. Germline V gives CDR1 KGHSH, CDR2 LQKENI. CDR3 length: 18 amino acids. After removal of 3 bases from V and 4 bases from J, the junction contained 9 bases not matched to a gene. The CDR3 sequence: CASSPRTGGRTGANVLTF. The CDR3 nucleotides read TGTGCCAGCTCACCTCGGACAGGGGGAAGAACCGGGGCCAACGTCCTGACTTTC.

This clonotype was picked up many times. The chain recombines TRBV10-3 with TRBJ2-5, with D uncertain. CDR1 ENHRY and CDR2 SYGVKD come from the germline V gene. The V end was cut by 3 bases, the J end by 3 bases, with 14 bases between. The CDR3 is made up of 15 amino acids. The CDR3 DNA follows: TGTGCCATCAGTGAATCGTTTAGGAGCAAAGAGACCCAGTACTTC. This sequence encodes CAISESFRSKETQYF.

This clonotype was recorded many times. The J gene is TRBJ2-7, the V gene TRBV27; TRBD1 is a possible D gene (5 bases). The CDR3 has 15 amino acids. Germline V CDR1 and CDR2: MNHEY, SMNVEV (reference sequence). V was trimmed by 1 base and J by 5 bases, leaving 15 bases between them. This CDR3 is CASSLWRHQGDEQYF. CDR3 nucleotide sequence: TGTGCCAGCAGTTTATGGAGACACCAGGGCGACGAGCAGTACTTC.

CDR3 nucleotides: TGTGCCAGCAGTGCCCTACAGGGAGGGGACAAAAACATTCAGTACTTC. Protein: CASSALQGGDKNIQYF. The chain has TRBV25-1 and TRBJ2-4; D perhaps matches TRBD2 (7 bases). CDR1 is MGHDK and CDR2 is SYGVNS in the germline V gene. The CDR3 totals 16 residues. Trimming took off 4 bases at V and 3 bases at J, with 16 bases between the two ends.

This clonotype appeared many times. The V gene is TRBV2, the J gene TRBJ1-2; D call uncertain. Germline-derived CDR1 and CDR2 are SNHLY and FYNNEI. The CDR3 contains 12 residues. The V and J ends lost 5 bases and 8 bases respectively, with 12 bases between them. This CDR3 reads CASSPRTSGYTF. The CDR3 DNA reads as TGTGCCAGCAGTCCACGGACGAGCGGCTACACCTTC.

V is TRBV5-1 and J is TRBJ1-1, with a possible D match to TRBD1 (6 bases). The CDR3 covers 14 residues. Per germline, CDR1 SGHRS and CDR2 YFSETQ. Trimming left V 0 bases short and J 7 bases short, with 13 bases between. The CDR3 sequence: CASSLGGHNFEAFF. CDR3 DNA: TGCGCCAGCAGCTTGGGGGGACACAATTTTGAAGCTTTCTTT.

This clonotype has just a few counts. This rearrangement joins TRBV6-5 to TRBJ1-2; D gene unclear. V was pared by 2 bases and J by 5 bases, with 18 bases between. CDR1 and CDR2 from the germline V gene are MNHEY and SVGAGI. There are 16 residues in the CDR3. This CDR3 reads CASSYLDIRRGYGYTF. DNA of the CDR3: TGTGCCAGCAGTTACCTCGACATCCGGCGAGGTTATGGCTACACCTTC.

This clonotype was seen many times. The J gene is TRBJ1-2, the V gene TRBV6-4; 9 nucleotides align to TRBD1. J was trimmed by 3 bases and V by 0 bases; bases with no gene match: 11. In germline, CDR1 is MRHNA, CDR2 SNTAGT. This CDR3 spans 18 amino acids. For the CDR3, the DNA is TGTGCCAGCAGTGACTCAACAATGAAGGGACAGGGCTACTATGGCTACACCTTC. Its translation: CASSDSTMKGQGYYGYTF.

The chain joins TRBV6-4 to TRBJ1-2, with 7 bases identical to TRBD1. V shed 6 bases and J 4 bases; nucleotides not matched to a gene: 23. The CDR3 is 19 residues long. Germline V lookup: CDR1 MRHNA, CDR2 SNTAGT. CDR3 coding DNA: TGTGCCAGCAGGACCGGGCGTATAACAGGGGCTAGAGTTGGCTATGGCTACACCTTC. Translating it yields CASRTGRITGARVGYGYTF.

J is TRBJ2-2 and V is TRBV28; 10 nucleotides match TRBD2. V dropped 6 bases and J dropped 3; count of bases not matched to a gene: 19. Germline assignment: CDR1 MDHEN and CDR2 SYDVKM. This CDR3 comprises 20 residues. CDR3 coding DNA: TGTGCCAGCAGCTTCCCTCCAGCGGGAGGGCCATATAGGCACACCGGGGAGCTGTTTTTT. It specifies CASSFPPAGGPYRHTGELFF.

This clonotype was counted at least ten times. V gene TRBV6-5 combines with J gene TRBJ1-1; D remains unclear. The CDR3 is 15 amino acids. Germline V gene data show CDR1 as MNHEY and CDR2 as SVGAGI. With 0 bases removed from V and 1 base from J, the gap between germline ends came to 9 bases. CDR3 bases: TGTGCCAGCAGTTACTCTTTCCGGAGGAACACTGAAGCTTTCTTT. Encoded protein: CASSYSFRRNTEAFF.

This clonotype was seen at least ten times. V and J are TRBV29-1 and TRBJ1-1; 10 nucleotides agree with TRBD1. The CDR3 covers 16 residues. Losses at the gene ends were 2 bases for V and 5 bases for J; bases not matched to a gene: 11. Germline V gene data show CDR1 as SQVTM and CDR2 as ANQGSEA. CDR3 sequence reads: CSVELGLTGGRTEAFF. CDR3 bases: TGCAGCGTTGAACTAGGGCTGACAGGGGGCCGGACTGAAGCTTTCTTT. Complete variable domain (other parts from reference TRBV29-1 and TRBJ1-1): SAVISQKPSRDICQRGTSLTIQCQVDSQVTMMFWYRQQPGQSLTLIATANQGSEATYESGFVIDKFPISRPNLTFSTLTVSNMSPEDSSIYLCSVELGLTGGRTEAFFGQGTRLTVV.

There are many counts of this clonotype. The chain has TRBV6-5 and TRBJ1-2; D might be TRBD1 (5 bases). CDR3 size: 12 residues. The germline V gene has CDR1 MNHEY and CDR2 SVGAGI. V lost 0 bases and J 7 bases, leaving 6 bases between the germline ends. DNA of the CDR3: TGTGCCAGCAGTTACTCGAGGGGTGGCTACACCTTC. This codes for CASSYSRGGYTF.

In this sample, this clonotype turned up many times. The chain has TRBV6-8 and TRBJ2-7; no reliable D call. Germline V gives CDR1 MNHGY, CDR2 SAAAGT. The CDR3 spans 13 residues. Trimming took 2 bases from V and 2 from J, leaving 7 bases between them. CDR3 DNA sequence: TGTGCCAGCAGTTACGCGCAAACCTACGAGCAGTACTTC. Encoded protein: CASSYAQTYEQYF.

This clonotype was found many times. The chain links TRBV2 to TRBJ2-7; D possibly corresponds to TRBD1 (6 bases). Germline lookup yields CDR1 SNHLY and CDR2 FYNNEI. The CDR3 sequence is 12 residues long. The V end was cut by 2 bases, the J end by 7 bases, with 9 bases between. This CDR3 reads CASSEPGQEQYF. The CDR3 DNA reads TGTGCCAGCAGTGAACCCGGACAGGAGCAGTACTTC.

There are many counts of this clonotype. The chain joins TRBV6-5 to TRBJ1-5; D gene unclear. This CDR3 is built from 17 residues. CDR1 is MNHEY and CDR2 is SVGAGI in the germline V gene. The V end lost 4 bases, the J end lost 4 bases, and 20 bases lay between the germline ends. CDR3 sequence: CASSWLGGTIRNQPQHF. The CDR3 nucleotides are TGTGCCAGCAGTTGGTTGGGAGGAACAATCAGGAATCAGCCCCAGCATTTT.

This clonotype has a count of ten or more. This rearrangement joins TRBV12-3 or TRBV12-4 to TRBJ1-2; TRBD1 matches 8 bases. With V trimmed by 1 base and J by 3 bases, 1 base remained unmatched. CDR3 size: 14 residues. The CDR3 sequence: CASSLGTGYYGYTF. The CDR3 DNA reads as TGTGCCAGCAGTTTAGGGACAGGGTACTATGGCTACACCTTC.

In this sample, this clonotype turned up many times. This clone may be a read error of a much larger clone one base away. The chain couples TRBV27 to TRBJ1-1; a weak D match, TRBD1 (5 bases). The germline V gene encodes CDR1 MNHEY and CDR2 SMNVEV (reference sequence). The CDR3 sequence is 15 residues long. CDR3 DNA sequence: TGTGCCAGCAGTCGAAAACGGGACGGGAACACTGGAGCTTTCTTT. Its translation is CASSRKRDGNTGAFF.

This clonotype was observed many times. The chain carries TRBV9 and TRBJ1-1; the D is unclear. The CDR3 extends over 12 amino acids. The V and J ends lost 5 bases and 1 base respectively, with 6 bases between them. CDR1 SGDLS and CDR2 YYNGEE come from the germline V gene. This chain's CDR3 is CASRGKNTEAFF. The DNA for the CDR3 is TGTGCCAGCAGGGGGAAGAACACTGAAGCTTTCTTT. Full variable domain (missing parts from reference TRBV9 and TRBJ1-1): DSGVTQTPKHLITATGQRVTLRCSPRSGDLSVYWYQQSLDQGLQFLIQYYNGEERAKGNILERFSAQQFPDLHSELNLSSLELGDSALYFCASRGKNTEAFFGQGTRLTVV.

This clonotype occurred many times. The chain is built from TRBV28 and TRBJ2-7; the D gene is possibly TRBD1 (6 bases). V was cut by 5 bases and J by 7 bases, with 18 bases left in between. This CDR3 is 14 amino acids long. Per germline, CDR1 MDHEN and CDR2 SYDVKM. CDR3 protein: CASSPHGVQGEQYF. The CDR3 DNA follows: TGTGCCAGCAGTCCACACGGGGTGCAGGGGGAGCAGTACTTC.

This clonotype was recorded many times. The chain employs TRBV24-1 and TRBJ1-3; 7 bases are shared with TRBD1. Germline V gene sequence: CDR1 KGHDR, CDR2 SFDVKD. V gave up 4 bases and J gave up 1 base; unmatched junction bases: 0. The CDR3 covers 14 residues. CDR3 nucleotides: TGTGCCACCAGTGAGACAGGGTCTGGAAACACCATATATTTT. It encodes CATSETGSGNTIYF.

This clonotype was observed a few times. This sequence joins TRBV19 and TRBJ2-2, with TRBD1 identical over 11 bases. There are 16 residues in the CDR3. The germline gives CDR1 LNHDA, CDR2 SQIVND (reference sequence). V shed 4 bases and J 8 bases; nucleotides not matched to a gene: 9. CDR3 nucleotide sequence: TGTGCCAGTAGTAGTGGTTGGACAGGGGGCGCGGGGGAGCTGTTTTTT. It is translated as CASSSGWTGGAGELFF.

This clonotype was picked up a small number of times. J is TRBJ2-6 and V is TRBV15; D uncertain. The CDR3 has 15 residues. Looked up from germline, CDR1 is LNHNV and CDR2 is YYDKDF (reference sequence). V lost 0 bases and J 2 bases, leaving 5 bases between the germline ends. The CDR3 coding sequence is TGTGCCACCAGCAGAGATGGTACTGGGGCCAACGTCCTGACTTTC. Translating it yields CATSRDGTGANVLTF.

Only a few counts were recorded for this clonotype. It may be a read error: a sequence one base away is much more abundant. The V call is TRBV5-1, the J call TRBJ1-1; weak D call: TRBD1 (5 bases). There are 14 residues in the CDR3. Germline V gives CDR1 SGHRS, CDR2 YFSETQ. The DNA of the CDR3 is TGCGCCAGCAGCTCGTCGACAGCGAACACTGAAGCTTGCTTT. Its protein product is CASSSSTANTEACF.

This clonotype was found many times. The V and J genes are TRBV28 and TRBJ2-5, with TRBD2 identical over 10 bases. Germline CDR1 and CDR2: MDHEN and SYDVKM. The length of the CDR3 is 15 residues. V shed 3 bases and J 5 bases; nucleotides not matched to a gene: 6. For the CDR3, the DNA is TGTGCCAGCAGTTTCTCTAGCGGGGGTGTGGAGACCCAGTACTTC. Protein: CASSFSSGGVETQYF.

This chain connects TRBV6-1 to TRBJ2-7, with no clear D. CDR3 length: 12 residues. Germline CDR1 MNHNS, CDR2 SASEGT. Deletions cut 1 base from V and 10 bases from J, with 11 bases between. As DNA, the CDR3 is TGTGCCAGCAGTGAAGGGAGTAGCTATCAGTACTTC. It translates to CASSEGSSYQYF.

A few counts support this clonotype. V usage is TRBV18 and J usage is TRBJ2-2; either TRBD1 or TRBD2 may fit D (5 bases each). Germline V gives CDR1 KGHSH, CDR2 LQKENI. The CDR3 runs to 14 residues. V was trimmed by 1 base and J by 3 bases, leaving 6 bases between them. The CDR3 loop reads CASSPQGHTGELFF. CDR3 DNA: TGTGCCAGCTCACCACAGGGACACACCGGGGAGCTGTTTTTT.